The source of this T cell receptor beta chain is a study of blood T cells in healthy people across ages. A second PCR, run for about 7 to 11 cycles, used a sample-barcoded 5' primer plus a J-beta primer mix. Every individual sample yielded 2.5 million or more paired-end reads (each containing CDR3). One entry per CDR3 protein results from TCRdb running MiXCR on the 5' RACE reads. The sample contains about 830,000 distinct CDR3 sequences, about 62% of which appear only once. Per the germline V gene, CDR1 is SGDLS and CDR2 is YYNGEE. The V end was cut by 1 base, the J end by 5 bases, with 11 bases between. This CDR3 contains 14 residues.

The genes are TRBV9 and TRBJ2-3; weak D call: TRBD1 (5 bases). This clonotype originated in a young man in good health. The sample taken for sequencing was blood. The CDR3 sequence is CASSVLPDRDTQYF. CDR3 DNA sequence: TGTGCCAGCAGCGTACTCCCAGACAGAGATACGCAGTATTTT.